This T cell receptor (beta chain) comes out of a study of shared T cell receptors in the human thymus. The protocol was immunoSEQ multiplex PCR, while the TCRdb copy is restricted to in-frame clones and leaves out a portion. The repertoire consists of hundreds of thousands of clones, with 95% occurring once and the leading ten covering roughly 0.021%. The CDR3 has 17 amino acids. V lost 5 bases to trimming and J lost 0 bases, with 20 bases between them. In germline, CDR1 is SEHNR, CDR2 FQNEAQ (reference sequence). The sequencing input was thymocytes. This sequence was found in a human donor. V usage is TRBV7-9 and J usage is TRBJ2-7; D remains unclear. CDR3 residues: CASSRAWAELSSYEQYF. The CDR3 nucleotides are TGTGCCAGCAGCCGAGCCTGGGCGGAACTTAGCTCCTACGAGCAGTACTTC. Full variable domain (outside the CDR3, taken from reference TRBV7-9 and TRBJ2-7): DTGVSQNPRHKITKRGQNVTFRCDPISEHNRLYWYRQTLGQGPEFLTYFQNEAQLEKSRLLSDRFSAERPKGSFSTLEIQRTEQGDSAMYLCASSRAWAELSSYEQYFGPGTRLTVT.